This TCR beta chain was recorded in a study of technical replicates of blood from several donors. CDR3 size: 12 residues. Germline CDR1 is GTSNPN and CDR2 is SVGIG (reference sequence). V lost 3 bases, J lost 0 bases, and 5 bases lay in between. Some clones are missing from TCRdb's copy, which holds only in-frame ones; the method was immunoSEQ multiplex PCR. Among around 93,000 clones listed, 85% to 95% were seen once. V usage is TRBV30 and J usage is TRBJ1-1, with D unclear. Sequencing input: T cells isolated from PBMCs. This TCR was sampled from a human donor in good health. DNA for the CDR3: TGTGCCTGGAGAATAATGAACACTGAAGCTTTCTTT. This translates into CAWRIMNTEAFF.